These T cell receptor beta chains were read from a single sample in a study of blood T cell repertoires in COVID-19. The data were produced by immunoSEQ multiplex PCR, yet TCRdb's version contains in-frame clones alone and is incomplete. Counted here are some 270,000 clones, roughly nine tenths occurring once; the ten biggest clones make up 4.6%. The material sequenced was peripheral blood. These receptors all come from a woman between 40 and 50 years old who had recovered from COVID-19. The CDR3 runs from the conserved cysteine through the conserved F or W. Each record gives: D gene, clone size, V gene, J gene, CDR3 protein, CDR3 DNA. A D gene is named only where the DNA matches it firmly. A row's size may be missing; if present it is once, few, many or a size class.

D gene: .; clone size: .; V gene: TRBV12-3/TRBV12-4; J gene: TRBJ2-5; CDR3 protein: CASSFSSEETQYF; CDR3 DNA: TGTGCCAGCAGTTTTTCCAGCGAAGAGACCCAGTACTTC
D gene: .; clone size: .; V gene: TRBV3-1/TRBV3-2; J gene: TRBJ1-2; CDR3 protein: CASSLSLSGDYGYTF; CDR3 DNA: TGTGCCAGCAGCCTAAGCCTGTCGGGGGACTATGGCTACACCTTC
D gene: TRBD2; clone size: .; V gene: TRBV5-4; J gene: TRBJ2-2; CDR3 protein: CASSLGLAGGRDSGELFF; CDR3 DNA: TGTGCCAGCAGCTTGGGACTAGCGGGGGGCCGCGACTCCGGGGAGCTGTTTTTT
D gene: .; clone size: .; V gene: TRBV29-1; J gene: TRBJ1-2; CDR3 protein: CSVEVVWGSGNGYTF; CDR3 DNA: TGCAGCGTTGAAGTAGTGTGGGGTTCCGGGAATGGCTACACCTTC
D gene: .; clone size: .; V gene: TRBV30; J gene: TRBJ2-3; CDR3 protein: CAWRGPIADTQYF; CDR3 DNA: TGTGCCTGGAGGGGGCCTATCGCAGATACGCAGTATTTT
D gene: TRBD2; clone size: .; V gene: TRBV5-1; J gene: TRBJ2-5; CDR3 protein: CASSLEAGGPEETQYF; CDR3 DNA: TGCGCCAGCAGCTTGGAAGCGGGAGGGCCGGAGGAGACCCAGTACTTC
D gene: TRBD2; clone size: .; V gene: TRBV9; J gene: TRBJ2-5; CDR3 protein: CASSVAGLPPTTQYF; CDR3 DNA: TGTGCCAGCAGCGTAGCGGGACTACCTCCGACGACCCAGTACTTC
D gene: .; clone size: .; V gene: TRBV2; J gene: TRBJ2-7; CDR3 protein: CASRGRGTYEQYF; CDR3 DNA: TGTGCCAGCAGAGGCAGGGGAACCTACGAGCAGTACTTC
D gene: TRBD2; clone size: .; V gene: TRBV24-1; J gene: TRBJ2-1; CDR3 protein: CATSDFREGLNEQFF; CDR3 DNA: TGTGCCACCAGTGACTTCCGGGAGGGATTGAATGAGCAGTTCTTC
D gene: .; clone size: .; V gene: TRBV7-3; J gene: TRBJ1-1; CDR3 protein: CASSWTENTEAFF; CDR3 DNA: TGTGCCAGCAGCTGGACAGAGAACACTGAAGCTTTCTTT
D gene: .; clone size: .; V gene: TRBV19; J gene: TRBJ2-3; CDR3 protein: CASSMLGGQLLTDTQYF; CDR3 DNA: TGTGCCAGTAGTATGTTGGGGGGACAGCTTTTAACAGATACGCAGTATTTT
D gene: .; clone size: .; V gene: TRBV3-1/TRBV3-2; J gene: TRBJ2-7; CDR3 protein: CASSQAGTPGEQYF; CDR3 DNA: TGTGCCAGCAGCCAAGCCGGGACACCCGGGGAGCAGTACTTC
D gene: .; clone size: .; V gene: TRBV5-4; J gene: TRBJ2-1; CDR3 protein: CASRGRGSSYNEQFF; CDR3 DNA: TGTGCCAGCAGGGGGCGGGGCAGCTCCTACAATGAGCAGTTCTTC
D gene: .; clone size: .; V gene: TRBV19; J gene: TRBJ1-3; CDR3 protein: CASSIQAGFGNTIYF; CDR3 DNA: TGTGCCAGTAGTATACAGGCAGGCTTTGGAAACACCATATATTTT
D gene: TRBD1; clone size: once; V gene: TRBV5-4; J gene: TRBJ1-3; CDR3 protein: CASSRPGQGANTIYF; CDR3 DNA: TGTGCCAGCAGCCGTCCGGGACAGGGGGCGAACACCATATATTTT
D gene: TRBD1; clone size: .; V gene: TRBV6-2/TRBV6-3; J gene: TRBJ1-1; CDR3 protein: CASSYHRGLDTEAFF; CDR3 DNA: TGTGCCAGCAGTTACCACAGGGGGCTCGACACTGAAGCTTTCTTT
D gene: .; clone size: .; V gene: TRBV13; J gene: TRBJ2-3; CDR3 protein: CASSLNRDSTDTQYF; CDR3 DNA: TGTGCCAGCAGTTTAAACAGGGATAGCACAGATACGCAGTATTTT
D gene: .; clone size: few; V gene: TRBV5-6; J gene: TRBJ2-5; CDR3 protein: CASTRPWGRGKQETQYF; CDR3 DNA: TGTGCCAGCACCCGGCCCTGGGGAAGGGGGAAACAAGAGACCCAGTACTTC
D gene: .; clone size: .; V gene: TRBV6-5; J gene: TRBJ2-7; CDR3 protein: CASSQYSYEQYF; CDR3 DNA: TGTGCCAGCAGTCAGTACAGTTACGAGCAGTACTTC
D gene: TRBD2; clone size: .; V gene: TRBV11-3; J gene: TRBJ2-3; CDR3 protein: CASSLVTFRLADEDTQYF; CDR3 DNA: TGTGCCAGCAGCTTGGTGACGTTTCGCCTAGCGGACGAGGATACGCAGTATTTT
D gene: TRBD2; clone size: .; V gene: TRBV11-1; J gene: TRBJ2-1; CDR3 protein: CASSAASGGIYEQFF; CDR3 DNA: TGTGCCAGCAGCGCTGCTAGCGGGGGAATATATGAGCAGTTCTTC
D gene: TRBD2; clone size: .; V gene: TRBV7-2; J gene: TRBJ2-1; CDR3 protein: CASSFGLAGDFEQFF; CDR3 DNA: TGTGCCAGCAGCTTCGGACTAGCGGGAGACTTTGAGCAGTTCTTC
D gene: TRBD1; clone size: .; V gene: TRBV24-1; J gene: TRBJ1-5; CDR3 protein: CAISRGTGDSNQPQHF; CDR3 DNA: TGTGCCATTTCGCGAGGGACAGGGGATAGCAATCAGCCCCAGCATTTT
D gene: .; clone size: .; V gene: TRBV6-2/TRBV6-3; J gene: TRBJ2-3; CDR3 protein: CASSPHSFAGRWTDTQYF; CDR3 DNA: TGTGCCAGCAGCCCACACAGTTTTGCGGGACGCTGGACAGATACGCAGTATTTT
D gene: TRBD2; clone size: .; V gene: TRBV2; J gene: TRBJ2-2; CDR3 protein: CASSGTSGIGGELFF; CDR3 DNA: TGTGCCAGCAGTGGGACTAGCGGGATAGGCGGGGAGCTGTTTTTT
D gene: .; clone size: .; V gene: TRBV5-6; J gene: TRBJ2-3; CDR3 protein: CASSLGTSALVYF; CDR3 DNA: TGTGCCAGCAGCTTGGGGACTTCGGCCTTGGTGTATTTT
D gene: TRBD1; clone size: .; V gene: TRBV6-4; J gene: TRBJ1-4; CDR3 protein: CATERDRGHTNEKLFF; CDR3 DNA: TGTGCCACCGAAAGGGACAGGGGGCACACTAATGAAAAACTGTTTTTT
D gene: .; clone size: .; V gene: TRBV13; J gene: TRBJ2-1; CDR3 protein: CASKFRRDSYNEQFF; CDR3 DNA: TGTGCCAGCAAGTTCCGGAGGGATTCCTACAATGAGCAGTTCTTC
D gene: .; clone size: .; V gene: TRBV19; J gene: TRBJ1-5; CDR3 protein: CASSIDGQPQHF; CDR3 DNA: TGTGCCAGTAGTATAGACGGGCAGCCCCAGCATTTT
D gene: TRBD2; clone size: .; V gene: TRBV29-1; J gene: TRBJ2-7; CDR3 protein: CSVTSSSYEQYF; CDR3 DNA: TGCAGCGTGACTAGCAGCTCCTACGAGCAGTACTTC
D gene: .; clone size: .; V gene: TRBV29-1; J gene: TRBJ2-5; CDR3 protein: CSVHLGQETQYF; CDR3 DNA: TGCAGCGTTCATCTCGGCCAAGAGACCCAGTACTTC
D gene: TRBD2; clone size: once; V gene: TRBV18; J gene: TRBJ2-3; CDR3 protein: CASSPIAGDSDTQYF; CDR3 DNA: TGTGCCAGCTCACCTATAGCGGGAGATTCTGATACGCAGTATTTT
D gene: TRBD2; clone size: .; V gene: TRBV10-2; J gene: TRBJ2-1; CDR3 protein: CASSEMASGGAEQFF; CDR3 DNA: TGCGCCAGCAGTGAGATGGCTAGCGGGGGGGCTGAGCAGTTCTTC
D gene: .; clone size: once; V gene: TRBV6-4; J gene: TRBJ2-1; CDR3 protein: CASSVRSYNEQFF; CDR3 DNA: TGTGCCAGCAGCGTACGGTCCTACAATGAGCAGTTCTTC
D gene: TRBD2; clone size: once; V gene: TRBV19; J gene: TRBJ2-1; CDR3 protein: CASSSGSSGAYNEQFF; CDR3 DNA: TGTGCCAGTAGCTCGGGTTCTAGCGGAGCCTACAATGAGCAGTTCTTC
D gene: .; clone size: .; V gene: TRBV11-3; J gene: TRBJ1-1; CDR3 protein: CASSSAQGRVTEAFF; CDR3 DNA: TGTGCCAGCAGCTCCGCTCAGGGTAGAGTCACTGAAGCTTTCTTT
D gene: TRBD2; clone size: .; V gene: TRBV15; J gene: TRBJ2-1; CDR3 protein: CATSQLAGSRYEQFF; CDR3 DNA: TGTGCCACCAGCCAACTAGCGGGGAGCCGGTATGAGCAGTTCTTC
D gene: .; clone size: .; V gene: TRBV3-1/TRBV3-2; J gene: TRBJ1-3; CDR3 protein: CASSPSLLDTIYF; CDR3 DNA: TGTGCCAGCAGCCCATCTTTACTCGACACCATATATTTT
D gene: .; clone size: .; V gene: TRBV4-1; J gene: TRBJ1-4; CDR3 protein: CASSSPGTTTNEKLFF; CDR3 DNA: TGCGCCAGCAGTTCTCCGGGGACAACAACTAATGAAAAACTGTTTTTT
D gene: TRBD1; clone size: .; V gene: TRBV5-4; J gene: TRBJ1-2; CDR3 protein: CASSFRDRGLEGYTF; CDR3 DNA: TGTGCCAGCAGCTTCCGGGACAGGGGATTAGAAGGCTACACCTTC
D gene: TRBD2; clone size: .; V gene: TRBV24-1; J gene: TRBJ2-4; CDR3 protein: CATRGSGENIQYF; CDR3 DNA: TGTGCCACCAGAGGTAGCGGGGAAAACATTCAGTACTTC
D gene: TRBD2; clone size: .; V gene: TRBV6-5; J gene: TRBJ2-7; CDR3 protein: CASRPGRVGHYEQYF; CDR3 DNA: TGTGCCAGCAGACCCGGGAGGGTGGGACACTACGAGCAGTACTTC
D gene: TRBD2; clone size: once; V gene: TRBV6-2/TRBV6-3; J gene: TRBJ2-5; CDR3 protein: CASSLNLAGGPQETQYF; CDR3 DNA: TGTGCCAGCAGTCTGAACCTAGCGGGAGGGCCACAAGAGACCCAGTACTTC
D gene: TRBD1; clone size: .; V gene: TRBV29-1; J gene: TRBJ1-1; CDR3 protein: CSVQTGEWNTEAFF; CDR3 DNA: TGCAGCGTTCAGACAGGGGAATGGAACACTGAAGCTTTCTTT
D gene: .; clone size: .; V gene: TRBV11-3; J gene: TRBJ1-6; CDR3 protein: CASSFQGGSPLHF; CDR3 DNA: TGTGCCAGCAGCTTTCAGGGAGGATCACCCCTCCACTTT
D gene: .; clone size: .; V gene: TRBV5-6; J gene: TRBJ1-2; CDR3 protein: CASSITGLGYTF; CDR3 DNA: TGTGCCAGCAGCATCACAGGGTTAGGCTACACCTTC
D gene: .; clone size: .; V gene: TRBV13; J gene: TRBJ2-3; CDR3 protein: CASSPTDEDTQYF; CDR3 DNA: TGTGCCAGCAGCCCTACAGACGAAGATACGCAGTATTTT
D gene: .; clone size: .; V gene: TRBV7-6; J gene: TRBJ2-5; CDR3 protein: CASSHRQTQETQYF; CDR3 DNA: TGTGCCAGCAGCCACAGACAGACCCAAGAGACCCAGTACTTC
D gene: .; clone size: .; V gene: TRBV19; J gene: TRBJ1-3; CDR3 protein: CASRHTTASGNTIYF; CDR3 DNA: TGTGCCAGTAGACATACGACAGCCTCTGGAAACACCATATATTTT
D gene: TRBD2; clone size: once; V gene: TRBV5-8; J gene: TRBJ2-5; CDR3 protein: CASSLGETSGRAYRYF; CDR3 DNA: TGTGCCAGCAGCTTAGGCGAGACTAGCGGGAGGGCCTACAGGTACTTC
D gene: .; clone size: .; V gene: TRBV11-2; J gene: TRBJ1-2; CDR3 protein: CASSLDIRFYGYTF; CDR3 DNA: TGTGCCAGCAGCTTAGATATCAGGTTCTATGGCTACACCTTC
D gene: TRBD2; clone size: .; V gene: TRBV4-1; J gene: TRBJ2-7; CDR3 protein: CASSQEPNRPGLFYEQYF; CDR3 DNA: TGCGCCAGCAGCCAAGAACCCAACCGTCCGGGACTATTCTACGAGCAGTACTTC
D gene: TRBD1; clone size: few; V gene: TRBV2; J gene: TRBJ2-2; CDR3 protein: CASRGQGDTGELFF; CDR3 DNA: TGTGCCAGCAGAGGACAGGGGGACACCGGGGAGCTGTTTTTT
D gene: .; clone size: .; V gene: TRBV10-2; J gene: TRBJ1-2; CDR3 protein: CASSETGSLYGYTF; CDR3 DNA: TGCGCCAGCAGTGAGACAGGGTCCCTCTATGGCTACACCTTC
D gene: TRBD1; clone size: .; V gene: TRBV18; J gene: TRBJ2-5; CDR3 protein: CASSRGQEETQYF; CDR3 DNA: TGTGCCAGTTCGAGGGGGCAGGAAGAGACCCAGTACTTC
D gene: .; clone size: .; V gene: TRBV6-5; J gene: TRBJ2-1; CDR3 protein: CASSSPGVNEQFF; CDR3 DNA: TGTGCCAGCAGTTCCCCGGGGGTGAATGAGCAGTTCTTC
D gene: .; clone size: .; V gene: TRBV6-5; J gene: TRBJ2-7; CDR3 protein: CASSFAIQSDEQYF; CDR3 DNA: TGTGCCAGCAGCTTTGCAATCCAAAGCGACGAGCAGTACTTC
D gene: .; clone size: many; V gene: TRBV23-1; J gene: TRBJ1-2; CDR3 protein: CASSPGSNYGYTF; CDR3 DNA: TGCGCCAGCAGTCCCGGGAGTAACTATGGCTACACCTTC
D gene: .; clone size: .; V gene: TRBV3-1/TRBV3-2; J gene: TRBJ1-2; CDR3 protein: CASSHPMTVPSGYTF; CDR3 DNA: TGTGCCAGCAGCCATCCCATGACAGTTCCTTCTGGCTACACCTTC
D gene: TRBD2; clone size: .; V gene: TRBV9; J gene: TRBJ2-3; CDR3 protein: CASSGRLAENTDTQYF; CDR3 DNA: TGTGCCAGCAGCGGCAGACTAGCGGAAAACACAGATACGCAGTATTTT